These 24 T cell receptor beta chains were all obtained from the same sample, sequenced in a study of shared clonotypes between healthy human individuals. Clones were read by immunoSEQ multiplex PCR, and TCRdb kept only the in-frame ones, dropping some. Seen here are 2.5 million or so clones, approximately 90% observed once, and the top ten hold around 0.14%. The source material was naive CD4+ T cells sorted from blood. Subset denoted: CD45RA+ positively selected. The receptors come from a man aged 18 to 30 in good health.

This chain joins TRBV18 and TRBJ2-7; 10 bases map to TRBD2. Germline V gives CDR1 KGHSH, CDR2 LQKENI. V was pared by 0 bases and J by 0 bases, with 11 bases of the junction left unmatched. The CDR3 has 19 residues. CDR3 sequence reads: CASSPPSMLAGASSYEQYF. DNA for the CDR3: TGTGCCAGCTCACCACCTAGTATGCTAGCGGGAGCCAGCTCCTACGAGCAGTACTTC.

The V call is TRBV7-2, the J call TRBJ2-3; 13 bases are a match to TRBD2. J lost 0 bases, V lost 3 bases, and 3 bases had no gene match. The germline V gene encodes CDR1 SGHTA and CDR2 FQGNSA. CDR3 length: 17 amino acids. The CDR3 here is CASSFGTSGTSTDTQYF. CDR3 sequence (DNA): TGTGCCAGCAGCTTTGGGACTAGCGGGACTAGCACAGATACGCAGTATTTT.

This sequence joins TRBV23-1 and TRBJ1-5, with D maybe TRBD1 (5 bases). TRBV23-1 is an ORF; its function is uncertain. V lost 4 bases, J lost 1 base, and 26 bases lay in between. The CDR3 is made up of 20 amino acids. Written as DNA, the CDR3 is TGCGCCAGCAGTCTGGGGTGGGCAGGGAGGAGGAATAGGAGCAATCAGCCCCAGCATTTT. It encodes CASSLGWAGRRNRSNQPQHF.

The chain combines TRBV19 with TRBJ2-7, with D possibly matching TRBD2 (7 bases). The V end was cut by 7 bases, the J end by 2 bases, with 18 bases between. CDR3 size: 15 residues. CDR1 and CDR2 from the germline V gene are LNHDA and SQIVND (reference sequence). Here the CDR3 reads CASTPEGGAAYEQYF. DNA for the CDR3: TGTGCCAGTACGCCCGAGGGGGGGGCGGCCTACGAGCAGTACTTC.

The rearrangement joins TRBV19 to TRBJ1-1; tentative D call: TRBD1 (5 bases). The germline CDR1 and CDR2 sequences are LNHDA and SQIVND (reference sequence). This CDR3 has 15 amino acids. V shed 3 bases and J shed 5 bases, with 16 bases lying between them. The CDR3 here is CASSIRQGSNTEAFF. DNA for the CDR3: TGTGCCAGTAGTATTAGGCAGGGTTCGAATACTGAAGCTTTCTTT.

This sequence joins TRBV28 and TRBJ2-7, with 9 bases matching TRBD2. Germline V gene data show CDR1 as MDHEN and CDR2 as SYDVKM. V trimming: 6 bases; J trimming: 4 bases; junction bases outside the gene matches: 7. The CDR3 covers 14 residues. The CDR3 sequence: CASSLAGVLYEQYF. Written as DNA, the CDR3 is TGTGCCAGCAGCTTAGCGGGGGTCTTATACGAGCAGTACTTC.

The chain uses TRBV2 and TRBJ2-5; D gene unclear. The CDR3 runs 14 residues. V was pared by 4 bases and J by 1 base, with 10 bases between. CDR1 and CDR2 from the germline V gene are SNHLY and FYNNEI. CDR3 nucleotides: TGTGCCAGCAGTGTATCGGCAGGCCAAGAGACCCAGTACTTC. Translating gives CASSVSAGQETQYF.

The J gene is TRBJ2-4, the V gene TRBV4-3; D remains ambiguous. V lost 4 bases and J lost 0, with 25 bases in between. Germline V gives CDR1 LGHNA, CDR2 YSLEER. This CDR3 region has 20 residues. CDR3 region: CASSRIVNTADMLAKNIQYF. The CDR3 DNA follows: TGCGCCAGCAGCCGCATAGTAAACACAGCAGACATGTTAGCCAAAAACATTCAGTACTTC.

This clone was observed a single time. The chain links TRBV7-6 to TRBJ2-6; D is undetermined. The V and J ends lost 1 base and 1 base respectively, with 8 bases between them. The CDR3 has 16 amino acids. Germline V lookup: CDR1 SGHVS, CDR2 FNYEAQ. The CDR3 nucleotides read TGTGCCAGCAGCTTAGGTACGTGGTCTGGGGCCAACGTCCTGACTTTC. Amino acid sequence: CASSLGTWSGANVLTF.

This clone was observed a few times. The chain carries TRBV10-1 and TRBJ1-1; 7 positions match TRBD1. This CDR3 has 13 amino acids. The germline gives CDR1 WNHNN, CDR2 SYGVQD (reference sequence). With 6 bases clipped from V and 1 base from J, the junction kept 2 bases outside the gene matches. As DNA, the CDR3 is TGCGCCAGCAGGACAGGGTGGAACACTGAAGCTTTCTTT. It translates to CASRTGWNTEAFF.

The chain combines TRBV18 with TRBJ1-4; no clear D gene. Trimming pared 6 bases from V and 3 bases from J, leaving 14 bases between. The CDR3 extends over 15 amino acids. Per germline, CDR1 KGHSH and CDR2 LQKENI. CDR3 amino acids: CASSPTSGANEKLFF. The CDR3 DNA is TGTGCCAGCTCCCCTACATCGGGAGCTAATGAAAAACTGTTTTTT.

The chain is built from TRBV6-1 and TRBJ2-7, with a possible D match to TRBD2 (6 bases). V gave up 2 bases and J gave up 2 bases, with 16 bases separating them. CDR1 MNHNS and CDR2 SASEGT come from the germline V gene. The CDR3 is 16 amino acids. CDR3 bases: TGTGCCAGCAGTGAAATTAAGGCGGGGTCGGCCTACGAGCAGTACTTC. Protein product: CASSEIKAGSAYEQYF.

The V call is TRBV2, the J call TRBJ2-3, with a tentative D call TRBD2 (6 bases). Germline V gene sequence: CDR1 SNHLY, CDR2 FYNNEI. This CDR3 spans 14 amino acids. CDR3 bases: TGTGTGACCATCGGGGGAGCCAGCACAGATACGCAGTATTTT. Protein: CVTIGGASTDTQYF.

The DNA for the CDR3 is TGTGCCAGCTCGCGGGTAAGGGAGGAGACCCAGTACTTC. Amino acids: CASSRVREETQYF. This rearrangement joins TRBV18 to TRBJ2-5, with a possible D match to TRBD2 (5 bases). V dropped 6 bases and J dropped 5 bases, with 13 bases sitting between them. This CDR3 spans 13 amino acids. Germline CDR1 is KGHSH and CDR2 is LQKENI.

On this clone itself: Other DNA sequences in this specimen translate into the identical CDR3. The chain uses TRBV7-9 and TRBJ1-4; D gene uncertain. V was pared by 0 bases and J by 7 bases, with 6 bases between. Germline V gene data show CDR1 as SEHNR and CDR2 as FQNEAQ (reference sequence). This CDR3 comprises 13 residues. CDR3 in amino acids: CASSLAGSEKLFF. The CDR3 DNA sequence: TGTGCCAGCAGCTTAGCCGGGAGTGAAAAACTGTTTTTT.

This clone was detected once. The sample has other DNA sequences that encode this CDR3 too. The V call is TRBV5-1, the J call TRBJ1-1; D gene ambiguous. The CDR3 spans 15 residues. Germline V gene sequence: CDR1 SGHRS, CDR2 YFSETQ. V was trimmed by 0 bases and J by 1 base, leaving 10 bases between them. The CDR3 region has the DNA TGCGCCAGCAGCTTGGATCCGGGTGGGAACACTGAAGCTTTCTTT. Amino acid sequence: CASSLDPGGNTEAFF.

On this clone itself: This sample includes further DNA sequences coding for the same CDR3. V and J are TRBV28 and TRBJ1-5; D is perhaps TRBD1 (5 bases). Trimming left V 6 bases short and J 5 bases short, with 11 bases between. Germline lookup yields CDR1 MDHEN and CDR2 SYDVKM. The CDR3 consists of 13 residues. The CDR3 nucleotides read TGTGCCAGCAGCCGGGGAGGGGATCAGCCCCAGCATTTT. This gives the protein CASSRGGDQPQHF.

V usage is TRBV30 and J usage is TRBJ1-6, with D possibly TRBD1 on 6 matching bases. This CDR3 region has 13 residues. The V and J ends lost 1 base and 5 bases respectively, with 6 bases between them. CDR1 is GTSNPN and CDR2 is SVGIG in the germline V gene (reference sequence). CDR3 DNA sequence: TGTGCCTGGAGTGCAGGGGATAATTCACCCCTCCACTTT. It codes for CAWSAGDNSPLHF.

This rearrangement joins TRBV30 to TRBJ1-5; TRBD1 agrees at 10 bases. Germline-derived CDR1 and CDR2 are GTSNPN and SVGIG (reference sequence). This CDR3 is built from 14 residues. Trimming took 5 bases from V and 2 from J; bases not matched to a gene: 3. The CDR3, as DNA: TGTGCCTGGGAGACAGGGGGCGGCAATCAGCCCCAGCATTTT. It translates to CAWETGGGNQPQHF.

Comment on this clone: The sample carries other DNA sequences with the same CDR3. The J gene is TRBJ2-7, the V gene TRBV29-1, with D possibly matching TRBD2 (6 bases). This CDR3 contains 11 residues. Germline CDR1 is SQVTM and CDR2 is ANQGSEA. Trimming took 6 bases from V and 2 from J, leaving 8 bases between them. CDR3 sequence reads: CSVGEAYEQYF. The CDR3 nucleotides read TGCAGCGTGGGGGAGGCCTACGAGCAGTACTTC.

V usage is TRBV9 and J usage is TRBJ2-5; possible D gene TRBD2, 7 bases. The CDR3 totals 14 residues. Looked up from germline, CDR1 is SGDLS and CDR2 is YYNGEE. The germline V and J ends were trimmed by 3 bases and 4 bases, with 13 bases remaining between them. CDR3 DNA sequence: TGTGCCAGCAGCGAAACGGGGGGCCGAGAGACCCAGTACTTC. It codes for CASSETGGRETQYF.

The rearrangement links TRBV10-3 to TRBJ2-7, with D possibly matching TRBD1 (5 bases). Germline V gene data show CDR1 as ENHRY and CDR2 as SYGVKD. The CDR3 sequence is 15 residues long. With 3 bases removed from V and 0 bases from J, the gap between germline ends came to 12 bases. CDR3: CAISDETVFSYEQYF. In DNA form, the CDR3 reads TGTGCCATCAGTGACGAGACAGTTTTCTCCTACGAGCAGTACTTC.

This clone was seen a single time. This chain joins TRBV19 and TRBJ2-7, with D unresolved. Germline CDR1 is LNHDA and CDR2 is SQIVND (reference sequence). V gave up 5 bases and J gave up 5 bases, with 19 bases separating them. The CDR3 runs 15 residues. The CDR3 spells CASSPGLVRGHEQYF. The CDR3 coding sequence is TGTGCCAGTAGTCCTGGGCTAGTGAGAGGACACGAGCAGTACTTC.

V and J are TRBV2 and TRBJ2-1; 14 nucleotides agree with TRBD2. Germline values: CDR1 SNHLY, CDR2 FYNNEI. The CDR3 length is 19 residues. The trim removed 5 bases at V and 2 bases at J, leaving 11 bases unmatched. CDR3 DNA: TGTGCCAGCAGTCCACGACTAGCGGGAGGGCCTTGGACCTACAATGAGCAGTTCTTC. It translates to CASSPRLAGGPWTYNEQFF.